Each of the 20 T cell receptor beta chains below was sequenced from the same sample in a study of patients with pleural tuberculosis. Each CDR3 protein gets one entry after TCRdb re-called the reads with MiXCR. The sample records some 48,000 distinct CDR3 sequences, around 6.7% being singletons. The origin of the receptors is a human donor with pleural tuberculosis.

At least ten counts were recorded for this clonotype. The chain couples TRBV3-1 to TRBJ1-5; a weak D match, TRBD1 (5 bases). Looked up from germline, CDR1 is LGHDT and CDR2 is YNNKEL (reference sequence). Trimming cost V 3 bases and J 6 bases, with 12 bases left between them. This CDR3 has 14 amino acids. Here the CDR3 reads CASSQGLLGQPQHF. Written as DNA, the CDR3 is TGTGCCAGCAGCCAGGGGCTCTTAGGTCAGCCCCAGCATTTT.

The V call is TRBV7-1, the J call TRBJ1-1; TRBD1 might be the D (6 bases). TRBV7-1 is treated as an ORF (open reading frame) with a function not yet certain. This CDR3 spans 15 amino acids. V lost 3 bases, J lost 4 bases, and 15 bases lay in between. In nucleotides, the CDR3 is TGTGCCAGCAGCTCTGCACGGGGGCGGGGCACTGAAGCTTTCTTT. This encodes CASSSARGRGTEAFF.

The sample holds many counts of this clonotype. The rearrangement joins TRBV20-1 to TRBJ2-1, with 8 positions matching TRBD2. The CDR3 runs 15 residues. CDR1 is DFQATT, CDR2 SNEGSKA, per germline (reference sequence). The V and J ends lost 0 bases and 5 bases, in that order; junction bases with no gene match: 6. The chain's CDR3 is CSARDPSGSNNEQFF. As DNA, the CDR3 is TGCAGTGCTAGAGATCCCAGCGGGAGCAACAATGAGCAGTTCTTC.

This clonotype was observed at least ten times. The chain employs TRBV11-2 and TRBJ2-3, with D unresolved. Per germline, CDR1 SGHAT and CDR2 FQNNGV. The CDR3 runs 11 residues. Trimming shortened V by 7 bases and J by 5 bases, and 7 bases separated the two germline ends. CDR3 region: CASTPGDTQYF. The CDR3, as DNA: TGTGCCAGCACCCCGGGAGATACGCAGTATTTT. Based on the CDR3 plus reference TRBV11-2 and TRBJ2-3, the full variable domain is EAGVAQSPRYKIIEKRQSVAFWCNPISGHATLYWYQQILGQGPKLLIQFQNNGVVDDSQLPKDRFSAERLKGVDSTLKIQPAKLEDSAVYLCASTPGDTQYFGPGTRLTVL.

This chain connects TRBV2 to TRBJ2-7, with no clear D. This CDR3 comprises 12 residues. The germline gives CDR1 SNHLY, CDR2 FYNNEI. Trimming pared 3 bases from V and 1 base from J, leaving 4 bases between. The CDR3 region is CASSDRSYEQYV. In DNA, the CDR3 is TGTGCCAGCAGTGATCGGTCCTACGAGCAGTACGTC.

CDR3 sequence (DNA): TGCAGCGGTCGACTAGCGGGAGTACAAACCGGGGAGCTGTTTTTT. This codes for CSGRLAGVQTGELFF. The chain couples TRBV29-1 to TRBJ2-2; 12 nucleotides match TRBD2. Germline assignment: CDR1 SQVTM and CDR2 ANQGSEA. This CDR3 has 15 amino acids. J lost 5 bases, V lost 7 bases, and 8 bases had no gene match.

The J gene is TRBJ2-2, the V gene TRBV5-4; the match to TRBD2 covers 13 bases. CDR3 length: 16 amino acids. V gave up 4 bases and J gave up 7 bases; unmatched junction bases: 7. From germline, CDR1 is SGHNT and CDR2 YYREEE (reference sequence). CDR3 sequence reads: CASSMTSGRSIGELFF. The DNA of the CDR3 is TGTGCCAGCAGCATGACTAGCGGGAGGTCCATCGGGGAGCTGTTTTTT.

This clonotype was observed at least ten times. The CDR3 sequence is CSARSLAVTYEQYF. The DNA for the CDR3 is TGCAGTGCTCGCTCCTTAGCGGTTACCTACGAGCAGTACTTC. The chain is built from TRBV20-1 and TRBJ2-7; tentatively, D is TRBD2 (6 bases). The V gene's germline CDR1 is DFQATT and CDR2 SNEGSKA (reference sequence). V was pared by 5 bases and J by 2 bases, with 16 bases between. CDR3 length equals 14 residues.

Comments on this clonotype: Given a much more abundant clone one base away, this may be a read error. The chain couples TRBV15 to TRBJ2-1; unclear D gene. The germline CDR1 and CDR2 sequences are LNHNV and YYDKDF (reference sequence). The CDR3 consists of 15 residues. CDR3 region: CAASRGSGSYNEQFF. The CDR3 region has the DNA TGTGCCGCCAGCAGAGGTTCGGGCTCCTACAATGAGCAGTTCTTC.

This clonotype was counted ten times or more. CDR3 DNA: TGTGCCAGCAGCTCCGGGCCGTTCTACGAGCAGTACTTC. Translated: CASSSGPFYEQYF. The genes are TRBV11-1 and TRBJ2-7, with D unresolved. V gave up 4 bases and J gave up 3 bases, with 10 bases separating them. The germline CDR1 and CDR2 sequences are SGHAT and FQDESV (reference sequence). The CDR3 contains 13 residues.

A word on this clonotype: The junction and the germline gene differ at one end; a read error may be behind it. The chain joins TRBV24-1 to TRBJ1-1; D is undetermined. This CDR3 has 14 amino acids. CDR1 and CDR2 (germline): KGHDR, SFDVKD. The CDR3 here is CATSDLTGNTEALF. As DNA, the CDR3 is TGTGCCACCAGTGATTTGACTGGGAACACTGAAGCTCTCTTT.

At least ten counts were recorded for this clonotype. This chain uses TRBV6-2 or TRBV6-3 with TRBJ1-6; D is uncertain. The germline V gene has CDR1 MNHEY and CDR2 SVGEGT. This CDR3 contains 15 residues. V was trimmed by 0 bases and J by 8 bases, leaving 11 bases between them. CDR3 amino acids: CASSYSHSAYSPLHF. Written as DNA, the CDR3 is TGTGCCAGCAGTTACTCCCACAGCGCCTATTCACCCCTCCACTTT.

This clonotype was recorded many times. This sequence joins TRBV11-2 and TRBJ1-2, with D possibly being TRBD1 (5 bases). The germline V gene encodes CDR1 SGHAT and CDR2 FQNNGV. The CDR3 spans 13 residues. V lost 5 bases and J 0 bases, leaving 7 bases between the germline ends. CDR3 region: CASSPGPNYGYTF. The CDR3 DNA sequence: TGTGCCAGCAGCCCGGGACCTAACTATGGCTACACCTTC.

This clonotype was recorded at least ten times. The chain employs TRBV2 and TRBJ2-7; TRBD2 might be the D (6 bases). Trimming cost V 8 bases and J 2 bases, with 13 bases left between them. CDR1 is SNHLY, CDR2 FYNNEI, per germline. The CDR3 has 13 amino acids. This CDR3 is CASGDWATYEQYV. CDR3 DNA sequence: TGTGCCAGCGGGGACTGGGCTACCTACGAGCAGTACGTC.

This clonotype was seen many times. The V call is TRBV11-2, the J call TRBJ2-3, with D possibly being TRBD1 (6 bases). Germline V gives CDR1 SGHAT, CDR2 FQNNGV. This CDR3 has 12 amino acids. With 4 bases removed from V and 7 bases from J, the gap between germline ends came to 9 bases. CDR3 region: CASSSQGNTQYF. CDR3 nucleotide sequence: TGTGCCAGCAGCTCACAGGGAAATACGCAGTATTTT.

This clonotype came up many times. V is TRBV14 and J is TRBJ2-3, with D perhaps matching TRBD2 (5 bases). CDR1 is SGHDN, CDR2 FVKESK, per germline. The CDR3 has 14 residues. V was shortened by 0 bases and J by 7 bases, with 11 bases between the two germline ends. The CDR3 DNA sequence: TGTGCCAGCAGCCAAGAATACGGGGAATATACGCAGTATTTT. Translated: CASSQEYGEYTQYF.

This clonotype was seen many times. CDR3 coding DNA: TGTGCCAGCAGTGGGCGTCCGGGACGCGCCTACAATGAGCAGTTCTTC. This encodes CASSGRPGRAYNEQFF. The chain carries TRBV2 and TRBJ2-1, with D tentatively TRBD1 or TRBD2 (5 bases each). The CDR3 totals 16 residues. Trimming removed 4 bases at V and 2 bases at J, with 15 bases between. Germline V gene data show CDR1 as SNHLY and CDR2 as FYNNEI.

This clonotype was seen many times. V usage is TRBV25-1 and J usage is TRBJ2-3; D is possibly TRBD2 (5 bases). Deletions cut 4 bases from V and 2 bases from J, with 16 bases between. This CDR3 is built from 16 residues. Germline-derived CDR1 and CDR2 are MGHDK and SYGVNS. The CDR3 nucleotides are TGTGCCAGCAGTGCCGGGGTTAGAGCTTCCACAGATACGCAGTATTTT. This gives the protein CASSAGVRASTDTQYF.

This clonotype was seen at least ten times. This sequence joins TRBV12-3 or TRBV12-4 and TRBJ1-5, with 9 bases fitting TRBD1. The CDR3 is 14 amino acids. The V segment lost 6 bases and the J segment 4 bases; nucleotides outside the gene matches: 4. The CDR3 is CASRPGTGNQPQHF. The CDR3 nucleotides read TGTGCCAGCAGACCCGGGACAGGGAATCAGCCCCAGCATTTT.

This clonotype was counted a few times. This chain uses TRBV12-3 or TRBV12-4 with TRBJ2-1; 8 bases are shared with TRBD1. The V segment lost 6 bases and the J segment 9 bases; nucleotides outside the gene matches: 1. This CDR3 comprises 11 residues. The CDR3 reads CASRDRGEQFF. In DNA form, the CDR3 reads TGTGCCAGCAGAGACAGGGGTGAGCAGTTCTTC.